Only one count was recorded for the clone carrying this T cell receptor beta chain. Its cognate antigen is unknown. The sample comes from a study of shared clonotypes between healthy human individuals. Across the whole study: A donor's plate count was three for CD4 naive and three for CD4 memory; CD8 naive had two and CD8 memory one. Whole-study results and caveats: Rarefaction demonstrated incomplete sorted-subset sequencing despite large depth. Sampling covered nothing but blood. Tissue TCR repertoires likely differ from those found in blood.

Donors, healthy HIV-negative adults, lacked recent acute infections or vaccinations. Trimming took off 7 bases at V and 1 base at J, with 7 bases between the two ends. Germline CDR1 reads MDHEN; CDR2 reads SYDVKM. The CDR3 contains 13 residues. Assay: immunoSEQ multiplex PCR; the TCRdb copy retains only in-frame clones and omits some. The sample lists roughly 1.4 million clones, 97% to 99% occurring once. The clonotype comes from a man aged 30-40 years in good health. The chain recombines TRBV28 with TRBJ2-2; no definite D call. Sequenced sample: naive CD4+ T cells sorted from blood. Described subset: CD45RA+ positively selected. The CDR3 DNA sequence: TGTGCCAGCACGAACAGGAACACCGGGGAGCTGTTTTTT. Translated: CASTNRNTGELFF.